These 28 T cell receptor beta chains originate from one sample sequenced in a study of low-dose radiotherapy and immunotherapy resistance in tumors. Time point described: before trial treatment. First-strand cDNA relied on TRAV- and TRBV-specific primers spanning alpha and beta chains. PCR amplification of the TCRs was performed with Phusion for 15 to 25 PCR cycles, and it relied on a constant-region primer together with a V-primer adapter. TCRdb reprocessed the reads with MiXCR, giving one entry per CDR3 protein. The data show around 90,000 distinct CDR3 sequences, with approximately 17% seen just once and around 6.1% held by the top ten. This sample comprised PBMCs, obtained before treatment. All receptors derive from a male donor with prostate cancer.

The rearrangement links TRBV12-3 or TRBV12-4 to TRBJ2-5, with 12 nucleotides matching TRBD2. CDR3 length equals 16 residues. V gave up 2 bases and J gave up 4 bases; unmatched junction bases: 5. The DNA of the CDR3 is TGTGCCAGCAGTTTATTGCTAGCGGGAGGGCCAGAGACCCAGTACTTC. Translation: CASSLLLAGGPETQYF.

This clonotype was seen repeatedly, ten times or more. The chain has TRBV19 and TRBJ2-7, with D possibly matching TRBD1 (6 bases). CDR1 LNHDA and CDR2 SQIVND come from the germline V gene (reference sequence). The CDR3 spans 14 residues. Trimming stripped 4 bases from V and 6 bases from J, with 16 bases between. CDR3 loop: CASSNGDNRREQYF. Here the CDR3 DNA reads TGTGCCAGTAGTAACGGGGACAACCGACGCGAGCAGTACTTC.

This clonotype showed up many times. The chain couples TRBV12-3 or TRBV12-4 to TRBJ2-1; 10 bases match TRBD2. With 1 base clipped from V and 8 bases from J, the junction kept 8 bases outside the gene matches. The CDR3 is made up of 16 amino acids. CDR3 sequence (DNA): TGTGCCAGCAGTTTAGGAGCGGGAGGGCCTGGAGATGAGCAGTTCTTC. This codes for CASSLGAGGPGDEQFF.

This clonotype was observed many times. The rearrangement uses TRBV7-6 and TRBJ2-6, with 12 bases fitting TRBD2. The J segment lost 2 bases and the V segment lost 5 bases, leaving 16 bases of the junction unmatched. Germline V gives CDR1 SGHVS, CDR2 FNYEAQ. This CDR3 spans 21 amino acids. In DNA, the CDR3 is TGTGCCAGCAGCCCGAGGCCCGCTAGCGGGGGGGGGCCCGCTGGGGCCAACGTCCTGACTTTC. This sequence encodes CASSPRPASGGGPAGANVLTF. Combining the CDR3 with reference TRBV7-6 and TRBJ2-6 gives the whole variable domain GAGVSQSPRYKVTKRGQDVALRCDPISGHVSLYWYRQALGQGPEFLTYFNYEAQQDKSGLPNDRFSAERPEGSISTLTIQRTEQRDSAMYRCASSPRPASGGGPAGANVLTFGAGSRLTVL.

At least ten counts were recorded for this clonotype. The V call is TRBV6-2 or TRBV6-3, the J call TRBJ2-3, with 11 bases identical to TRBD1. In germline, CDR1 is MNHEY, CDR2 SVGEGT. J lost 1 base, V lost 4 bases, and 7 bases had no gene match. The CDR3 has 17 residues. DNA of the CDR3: TGTGCCAGCAGTTTTACCTGGGGACAGGGGGGCACAGATACGCAGTATTTT. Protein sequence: CASSFTWGQGGTDTQYF.

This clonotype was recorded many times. This CDR3 reads CSADGGLKNIQYF. Written as DNA, the CDR3 is TGCAGCGCCGATGGGGGATTGAAAAACATTCAGTACTTC. The gene calls are TRBV29-1 and TRBJ2-4; either TRBD1 or TRBD2 may fit D (5 bases each). Germline V gene sequence: CDR1 SQVTM, CDR2 ANQGSEA. The CDR3 extends over 13 amino acids. V was clipped by 7 bases and J by 4 bases, with 14 bases between them.

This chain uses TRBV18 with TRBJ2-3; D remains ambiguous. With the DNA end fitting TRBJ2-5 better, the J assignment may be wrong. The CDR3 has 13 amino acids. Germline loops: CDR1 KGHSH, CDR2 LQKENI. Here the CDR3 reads CASSPPGGETQYF. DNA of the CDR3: TGTGCCAGCTCACCACCGGGCGGCGAGACCCAGTACTTC.

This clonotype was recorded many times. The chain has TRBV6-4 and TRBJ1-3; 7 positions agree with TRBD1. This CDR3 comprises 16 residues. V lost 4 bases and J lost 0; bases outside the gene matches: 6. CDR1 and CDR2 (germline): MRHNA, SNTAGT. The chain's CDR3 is CASSGPGQNSGNTIYF. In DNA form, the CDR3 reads TGTGCCAGCAGTGGCCCGGGACAGAACTCTGGAAACACCATATATTTT.

This chain's CDR3 is CASSRPGLAERQFF. The DNA for the CDR3 is TGTGCCAGCAGCAGACCGGGACTAGCGGAGCGGCAGTTCTTC. The chain has TRBV5-4 and TRBJ2-1, with TRBD2 matching 11 bases. J lost 12 bases, V lost 4 bases, and 9 bases had no gene match. The CDR3 consists of 14 residues. Germline V CDR1 and CDR2: SGHNT, YYREEE (reference sequence). Together with reference TRBV5-4 and TRBJ2-1, the CDR3 gives the full variable domain: ETGVTQSPTHLIKTRGQQVTLRCSSQSGHNTVSWYQQALGQGPQFIFQYYREEENGRGNFPPRFSGLQFPNYSSELNVNALELDDSALYLCASSRPGLAERQFFGPGTRLTVL.

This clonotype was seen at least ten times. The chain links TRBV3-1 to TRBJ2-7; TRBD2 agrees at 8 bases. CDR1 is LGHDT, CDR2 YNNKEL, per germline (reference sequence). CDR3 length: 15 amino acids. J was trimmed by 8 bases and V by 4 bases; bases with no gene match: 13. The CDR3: CASSPRRAGDRKQYF. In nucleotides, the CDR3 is TGTGCCAGCAGCCCCCGAAGAGCGGGAGATCGAAAGCAGTACTTC.

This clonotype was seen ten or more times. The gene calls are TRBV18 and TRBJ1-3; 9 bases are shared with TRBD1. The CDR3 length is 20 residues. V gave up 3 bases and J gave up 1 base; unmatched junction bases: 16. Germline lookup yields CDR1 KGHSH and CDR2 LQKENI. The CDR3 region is CASSPKAGTGGETSGNTIYF. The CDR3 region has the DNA TGTGCCAGCTCACCTAAAGCCGGAACAGGGGGCGAAACTTCTGGAAACACCATATATTTT.

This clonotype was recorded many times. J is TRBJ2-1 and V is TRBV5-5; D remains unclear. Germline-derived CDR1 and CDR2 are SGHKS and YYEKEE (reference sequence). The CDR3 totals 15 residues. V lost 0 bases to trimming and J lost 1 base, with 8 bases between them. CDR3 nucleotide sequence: TGTGCCAGCAGCTTGGGGCAGCTATCCTACAATGAGCAGTTCTTC. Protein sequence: CASSLGQLSYNEQFF.

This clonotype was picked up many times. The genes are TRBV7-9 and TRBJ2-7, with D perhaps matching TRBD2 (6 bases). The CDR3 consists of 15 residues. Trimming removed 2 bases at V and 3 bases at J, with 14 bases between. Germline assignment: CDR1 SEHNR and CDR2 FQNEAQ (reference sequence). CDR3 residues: CASSLPGLRFYEQYF. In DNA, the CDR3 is TGTGCCAGCAGCTTACCGGGACTGAGATTCTACGAGCAGTACTTC. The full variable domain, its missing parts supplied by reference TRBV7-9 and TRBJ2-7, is DTGVSQNPRHKITKRGQNVTFRCDPISEHNRLYWYRQTLGQGPEFLTYFQNEAQLEKSRLLSDRFSAERPKGSFSTLEIQRTEQGDSAMYLCASSLPGLRFYEQYFGPGTRLTVT.

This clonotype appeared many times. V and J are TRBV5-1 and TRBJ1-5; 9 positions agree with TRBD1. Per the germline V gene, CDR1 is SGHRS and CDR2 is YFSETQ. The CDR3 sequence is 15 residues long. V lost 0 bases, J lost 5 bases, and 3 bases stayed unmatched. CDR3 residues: CASSLDTGGYQPQHF. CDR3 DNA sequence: TGCGCCAGCAGCTTGGATACAGGGGGCTATCAGCCCCAGCATTTT.

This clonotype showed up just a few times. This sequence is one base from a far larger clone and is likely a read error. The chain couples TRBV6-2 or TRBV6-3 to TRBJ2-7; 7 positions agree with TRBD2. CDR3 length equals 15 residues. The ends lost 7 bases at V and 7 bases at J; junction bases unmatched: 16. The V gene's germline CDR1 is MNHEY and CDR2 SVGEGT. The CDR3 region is CASTPGGSSYNEQYF. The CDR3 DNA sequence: TGTGCCAGCACTCCAGGCGGGAGCTCCTACAATGAGCAGTACTTC.

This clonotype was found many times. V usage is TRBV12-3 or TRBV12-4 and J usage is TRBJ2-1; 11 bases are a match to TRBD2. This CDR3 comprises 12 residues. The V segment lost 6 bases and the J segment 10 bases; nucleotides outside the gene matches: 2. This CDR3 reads CASRLAGDEQFF. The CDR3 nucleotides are TGTGCCAGCAGACTAGCGGGAGACGAGCAGTTCTTC.

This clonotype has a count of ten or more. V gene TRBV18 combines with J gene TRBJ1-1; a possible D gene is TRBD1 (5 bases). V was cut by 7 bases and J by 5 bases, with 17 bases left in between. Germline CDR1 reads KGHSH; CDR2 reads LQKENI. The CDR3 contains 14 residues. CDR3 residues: CASLMGGFGTEAFF. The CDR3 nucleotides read TGTGCCAGCTTGATGGGGGGATTTGGGACTGAAGCTTTCTTT.

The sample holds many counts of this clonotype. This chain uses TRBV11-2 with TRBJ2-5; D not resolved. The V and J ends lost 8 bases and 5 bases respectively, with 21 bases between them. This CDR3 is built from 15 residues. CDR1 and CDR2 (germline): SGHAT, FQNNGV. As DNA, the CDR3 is TGTGCCAGCGGCCTGTCTGGGTCCGGTCGGGAGACCCAGTACTTC. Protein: CASGLSGSGRETQYF.

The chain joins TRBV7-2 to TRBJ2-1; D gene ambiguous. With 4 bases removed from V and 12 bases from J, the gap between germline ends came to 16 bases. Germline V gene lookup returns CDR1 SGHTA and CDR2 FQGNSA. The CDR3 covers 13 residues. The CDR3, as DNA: TGTGCCAGCAGCTCTCTCGGGCCGGATACGCAGTTCTTC. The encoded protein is CASSSLGPDTQFF.

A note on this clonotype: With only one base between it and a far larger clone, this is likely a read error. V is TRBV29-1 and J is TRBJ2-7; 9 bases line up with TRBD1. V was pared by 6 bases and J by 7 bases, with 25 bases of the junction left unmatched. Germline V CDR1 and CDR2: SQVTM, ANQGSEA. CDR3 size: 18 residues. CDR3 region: CSVERPAGTGRGHNEQYF. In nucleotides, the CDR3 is TGCAGCGTGGAGAGACCAGCCGGGACAGGGCGGGGACACAATGAGCAGTACTTC.

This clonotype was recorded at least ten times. The CDR3, as DNA: TGCAGTGCTGGTCCTCGCGGGAGGGCGCGGGGTTACAATGAGCAGTTCTTC. Translation: CSAGPRGRARGYNEQFF. The genes are TRBV20-1 and TRBJ2-1; 9 nucleotides line up with TRBD2. CDR1 is DFQATT and CDR2 is SNEGSKA in the germline V gene (reference sequence). The CDR3 has 17 residues. Germline trimming cut 5 bases from V and 4 bases from J; bases unmatched to any gene: 15.

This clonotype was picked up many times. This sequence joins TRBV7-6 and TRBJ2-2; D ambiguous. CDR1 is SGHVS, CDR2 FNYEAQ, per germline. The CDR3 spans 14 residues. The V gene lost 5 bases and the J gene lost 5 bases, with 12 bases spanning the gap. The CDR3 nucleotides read TGTGCCAGCAGCCCCTTTTTCGGTACCGGGGAGCTGTTTTTT. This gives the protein CASSPFFGTGELFF.

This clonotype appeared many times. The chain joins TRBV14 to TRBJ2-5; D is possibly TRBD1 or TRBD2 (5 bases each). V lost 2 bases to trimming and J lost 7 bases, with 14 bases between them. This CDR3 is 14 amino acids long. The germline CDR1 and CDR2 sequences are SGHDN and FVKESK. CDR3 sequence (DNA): TGTGCCAGCAGCCAATTCAGGGACGTAGGGACCCAGTACTTC. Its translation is CASSQFRDVGTQYF.

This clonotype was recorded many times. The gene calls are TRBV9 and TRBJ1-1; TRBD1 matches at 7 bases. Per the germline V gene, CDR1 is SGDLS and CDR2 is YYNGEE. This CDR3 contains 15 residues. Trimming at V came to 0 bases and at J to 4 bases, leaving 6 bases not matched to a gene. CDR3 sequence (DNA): TGTGCCAGCAGCGTAGACCCGGACAGGACCACTGAAGCTTTCTTT. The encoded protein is CASSVDPDRTTEAFF.

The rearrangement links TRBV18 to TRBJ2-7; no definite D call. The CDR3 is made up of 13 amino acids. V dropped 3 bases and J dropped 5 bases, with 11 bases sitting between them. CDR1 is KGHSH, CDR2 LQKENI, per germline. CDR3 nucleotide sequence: TGTGCCAGCTCACCGCTCCAGGCTGACGAGCAGTACTTC. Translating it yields CASSPLQADEQYF. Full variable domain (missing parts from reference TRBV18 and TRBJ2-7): NAGVMQNPRHLVRRRGQEARLRCSPMKGHSHVYWYRQLPEEGLKFMVYLQKENIIDESGMPKERFSAEFPKEGPSILRIQQVVRGDSAAYFCASSPLQADEQYFGPGTRLTVT.

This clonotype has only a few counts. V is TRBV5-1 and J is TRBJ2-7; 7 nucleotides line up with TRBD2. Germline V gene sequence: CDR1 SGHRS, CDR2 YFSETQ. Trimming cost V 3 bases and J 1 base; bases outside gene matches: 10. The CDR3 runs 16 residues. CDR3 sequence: CASSYGAASGSYEQYF. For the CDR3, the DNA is TGCGCCAGCAGCTATGGAGCGGCTAGCGGATCCTACGAGCAGTACTTC.

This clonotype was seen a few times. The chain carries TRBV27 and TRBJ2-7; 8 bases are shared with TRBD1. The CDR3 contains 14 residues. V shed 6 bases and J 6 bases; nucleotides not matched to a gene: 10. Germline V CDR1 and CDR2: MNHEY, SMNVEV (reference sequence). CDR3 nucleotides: TGTGCCAGCAGAAAGGGACAGGTGGTTGGCGAGCAGTACTTC. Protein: CASRKGQVVGEQYF.

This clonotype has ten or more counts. The CDR3 here is CASSDRGGYNSPLHF. The CDR3, as DNA: TGTGCCAGCTCGGACAGGGGCGGTTATAATTCACCCCTCCACTTT. This sequence joins TRBV14 and TRBJ1-6; 9 bases fit TRBD1. After removal of 8 bases from V and 4 bases from J, the junction contained 6 bases not matched to a gene. This CDR3 is built from 15 residues. Germline CDR1 and CDR2: SGHDN and FVKESK.